This T cell receptor beta chain emerged from a study of blood T cell repertoires in COVID-19. Germline V gives CDR1 LNHDA, CDR2 SQIVND (reference sequence). The V end lost 5 bases, the J end lost 2 bases, and 24 bases lay between the germline ends. The CDR3 totals 18 residues. Clones were sequenced by immunoSEQ multiplex PCR, and TCRdb holds only the in-frame ones, with some missing. The data show 300,000 to 350,000 clones, 80% to 90% seen once. The receptor was isolated from a man under 40 who had recovered from COVID-19. The rearrangement links TRBV19 to TRBJ1-1; no firm D call. Sequencing input: PBMCs or T cells enriched from blood (not recorded which). CDR3 sequence: CASSLGGMQALRNTEAFF. The DNA for the CDR3 is TGTGCCAGTAGTCTGGGCGGGATGCAGGCCCTCAGAAACACTGAAGCTTTCTTT.